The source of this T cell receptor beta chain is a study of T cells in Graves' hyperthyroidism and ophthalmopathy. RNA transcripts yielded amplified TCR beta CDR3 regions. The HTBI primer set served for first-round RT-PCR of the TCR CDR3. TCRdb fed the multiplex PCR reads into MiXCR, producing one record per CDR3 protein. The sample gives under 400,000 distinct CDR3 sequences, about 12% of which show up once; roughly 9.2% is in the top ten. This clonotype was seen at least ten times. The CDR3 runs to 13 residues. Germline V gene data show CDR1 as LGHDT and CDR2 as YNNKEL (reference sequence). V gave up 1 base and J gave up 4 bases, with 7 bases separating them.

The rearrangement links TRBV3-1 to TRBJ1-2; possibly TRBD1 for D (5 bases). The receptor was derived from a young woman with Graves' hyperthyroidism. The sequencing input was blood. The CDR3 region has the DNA TGTGCCAGCAGCCAAGGCAGGGCCTATGGCTACACCTTC. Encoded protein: CASSQGRAYGYTF.